The following is a T cell receptor beta chain sequence with its context. Its antigen has not been determined. Base qualities are missing; no much larger clone stands one base away. This sample was taken from a study of Ad26.COV2.S vaccination and SARS-CoV-2 variants (dated by TCRdb to the early 2020s). In terms of the full investigation: Vaccine-arm donors were drawn from COV1001, a multicentre, randomized, double-blind, placebo-controlled phase I-IIa trial of Ad26.COV2.S in healthy adults. The TCR-sequenced set comprised about 32 samples: approximately 19 Ad26.COV2.S vaccine recipients, 5 placebo recipients and 8 SARS-CoV-2 convalescent individuals. Trial participants were randomized into five groups of five, in which low-dose or high-dose Ad26.COV2.S was given once or twice, or placebo was given on both occasions. Dosing of Ad26.COV2.S was intramuscular, at either 5x10^10 or 1x10^11 viral particles, delivered as one shot or as two shots spaced 56 days apart. Investigators remained blinded to trial group allocation during experiments and outcome assessment. Sequencing of the TCRbeta repertoire served to evaluate the specificity and breadth of SARS-CoV-2-reactive T cell receptors following Ad26.COV2.S vaccination.

The immunoSEQ Assay was the method used to sequence TCRbeta CDR3 regions. After extraction, genomic DNA underwent amplification by bias-controlled multiplex PCR, followed by high-throughput sequencing. Under the source paper's analysis protocol: To quantify the absolute abundance of every unique TCRbeta CDR3 region, sequences were collapsed and filtered. T cell fraction was estimated by normalization of TCRbeta template counts to usable DNA, with usable DNA being measured through amplification of reference genes present in all nucleated cells. Repertoire TCRs were annotated as SARS-CoV-2-specific by exact matching of V gene, CDR3 amino acid sequence and J gene to a known reactive TCR set. The reference SARS-CoV-2 TCR set was obtained from MIRA and was filtered for enrichment in COVID-19-positive ImmuneCODE repertoires, whereby public or cross-reactive TCRs were removed. Using the MIRA antigens, annotated TCRs were further analysed by specific ORF or by position within an ORF. Depth was the summed frequency of annotated unique rearrangements, while breadth was defined as annotated unique rearrangements over total unique productive rearrangements. Group comparisons of TCR breadth used two-sided Wilcoxon rank-sum tests. TCRdb stores this immuneACCESS table with in-frame sequences only. Part of the clones is absent; in the studies checked, under half of the shortfall reflects unresolved V genes, and no reason is known for the rest. Clone size and the V and J calls come from that table; the DNA yielded D and trimming. This sample lists about 400,000 clones; around 92% were detected once. More than 1.5% of the sample belongs to the ten largest clones.

Taken with the paper, the label for treatment or condition translates to: 19 received Ad26.COV2.S at low or high dose, single or two shots; 5 received placebo; per-sample allocation not given. Repertoires of vaccine and placebo recipients were sequenced from samples collected on day 63 after the first injection. Between 29 July and 7 August 2020, Cohort 1b enrolled 20 to 30 adults aged 18-55 years at one site in Boston, USA. Ad26.COV2.S was a replication-incompetent adenovirus type 26 vector that expressed a prefusion-stabilized SARS-CoV-2 spike protein derived from the original Wuhan strain. Overall study outcomes, separate from this receptor: The authors noted that the TCR breadth and depth analyses may have underestimated total T cell responses. Substantial breadth of spike-specific CD8+ and CD4+ T cell responses was reported after vaccination. Vaccine and placebo recipients had similar non-spike TCR breadth, a finding consistent with the vaccine containing only spike. Higher spike-specific TCR breadth was observed in Ad26.COV2.S recipients than in placebo recipients (P = 0.0014). The study was not powered to compare responses between vaccine doses or regimens.

The input for sequencing was peripheral blood, taken in a trial of Ad26.COV2.S vaccine versus placebo. This TCR was recovered from a person between 18 and 59 years old who received the Ad26.COV2.S COVID-19 vaccine or a placebo.

The CDR3 loop reads CAWSQIGMREKLFF. The sequenced DNA is TGTGCCTGGAGTCAGATAGGGATGCGGGAAAAACTGTTTTTT. The V gene is TRBV30 and the J gene is TRBJ1-4, with the identity of the D gene unclear. V is cut by 2 bases and J by 8 bases, and the space between the germline ends is 15 bases. The germline V gene (reference sequence) supplies CDR1 GTSNPN and CDR2 SVGIG. Counted from cysteine to phenylalanine, this CDR3 has 14 amino acids. Only the CDR3 part of the read is kept: 42 bases, read in frame from the first base.